This T cell receptor beta chain is drawn from a study of beta chain features in type 1 diabetes. Points from the study as a whole: Type 1 diabetes patients had VDJ junctions that carried fewer insertions and more deletions.

Per donor, one heparinised blood draw averaged around 110 mL. What was sequenced were expressed TCRB transcripts, since all of the isolated RNA had been reverse transcribed. Some clones are missing from TCRdb's copy, which holds only in-frame ones; the method was immunoSEQ multiplex PCR. The sample holds about 410,000 clones, around 14% seen once. To note about this clone: The target antigen is unknown.

The CDR3 loop spans 14 amino acids. V lost 5 bases, J lost 4 bases, and 14 bases lay in between. The germline V gene encodes CDR1 SNHLY and CDR2 FYNNEI. The chain employs TRBV2 and TRBJ2-5, with a tentative D call TRBD2 (6 bases). The specimen was naive CD4+ T cells from blood. This TCR came from a man aged 25-40 years in good health. The CDR3 here is CASSRELAVETQYF. Written as DNA, the CDR3 is TGTGCCAGCAGTCGAGAACTAGCAGTAGAGACCCAGTACTTC.